One and the same sample provided the 16 T cell receptor beta chains below, sequenced in a study of human T cells and chemical hapten exposure. TCRdb re-derived calls from the RACE reads in MiXCR, one entry per CDR3 protein. Of 300,000 to 450,000 distinct CDR3 sequences listed, 4% to 5.5% are singletons. Specified time point: patch test 1, 2 weeks after DPC sensitization. As to treatment: therapeutic diphenylcyclopropenone sensitization with weekly scalp DPC. The source was whole blood, collected in connection with sensitization to the hapten diphenylcyclopropenone (DPC). These receptors came from a woman in her forties or fifties with alopecia areata. Some clones in this sample may be carry-over from other donors' samples.

This clonotype turned up a few times. The chain is built from TRBV29-1 and TRBJ1-2; D may be TRBD1 (5 bases). The germline gives CDR1 SQVTM, CDR2 ANQGSEA. The ends were cut back, 2 bases at V and 4 bases at J, with 11 bases in the middle. This CDR3 contains 13 residues. CDR3 in DNA: TGCAGCGTTGAAAAGGCAGGGAGCTATGGCTACACCTTC. Protein product: CSVEKAGSYGYTF. Combining the CDR3 with reference TRBV29-1 and TRBJ1-2 gives the whole variable domain SAVISQKPSRDICQRGTSLTIQCQVDSQVTMMFWYRQQPGQSLTLIATANQGSEATYESGFVIDKFPISRPNLTFSTLTVSNMSPEDSSIYLCSVEKAGSYGYTFGSGTRLTVV.

In its sample, this clonotype was seen many times. CDR3 coding DNA: TGCAGTCCCGAGAGTAATGAAAAACTGTTTTTT. Protein: CSPESNEKLFF. The rearrangement joins TRBV20-1 to TRBJ1-4, with D hard to call. The ends were cut back, 8 bases at V and 4 bases at J, with 8 bases in the middle. The CDR3 is 11 amino acids. Germline lookup yields CDR1 DFQATT and CDR2 SNEGSKA (reference sequence).

This chain links TRBV29-1 with TRBJ2-1; D ambiguous. Trimming removed 3 bases at V and 7 bases at J, with 7 bases between. Germline V gene data show CDR1 as SQVTM and CDR2 as ANQGSEA. This CDR3 has 11 residues. The CDR3 here is CSVEAPNEQFF. The CDR3 region has the DNA TGCAGCGTTGAGGCACCAAATGAGCAGTTCTTC.

V usage is TRBV2 and J usage is TRBJ2-4, with 12 bases that match TRBD1. Trimming cost V 10 bases and J 8 bases; bases outside gene matches: 18. The CDR3 has 17 amino acids. Germline V CDR1 and CDR2: SNHLY, FYNNEI. DNA of the CDR3: TGTGCCATCAGGCCCCCAAGGGACAGGGGGCGAGGAGACATTCAGTACTTC. This encodes CAIRPPRDRGRGDIQYF. The whole variable domain, filled in from reference TRBV2 and TRBJ2-4, reads EPEVTQTPSHQVTQMGQEVILRCVPISNHLYFYWYRQILGQKVEFLVSFYNNEISEKSEIFDDQFSVERPDGSNFTLKIRSTKLEDSAMYFCAIRPPRDRGRGDIQYFGAGTRLSVL.

The rearrangement uses TRBV24-1 and TRBJ2-5; D gene unclear. Trimming took 5 bases from V and 5 from J, leaving 11 bases between them. Looked up from germline, CDR1 is KGHDR and CDR2 is SFDVKD. This CDR3 region has 13 residues. DNA of the CDR3: TGTGCCACCAGTGTCGGAGATTCGGAGACCCAGTACTTC. It specifies CATSVGDSETQYF.

At least ten counts were recorded for this clonotype. The V call is TRBV5-1, the J call TRBJ2-1; either TRBD1 or TRBD2 may fit D (6 bases each). V lost 0 bases and J lost 1, with 11 bases in between. Germline CDR1 SGHRS, CDR2 YFSETQ. The CDR3 has 16 residues. This CDR3 is CASSLEGGLSYNEQFF. The CDR3, as DNA: TGCGCCAGCAGCTTGGAGGGGGGCCTTTCCTACAATGAGCAGTTCTTC.

Remarks on this clonotype: A much more abundant neighbour one base away suggests this may be a read error. The V and J genes are TRBV3-1 and TRBJ2-7, with 9 positions matching TRBD2. This CDR3 has 16 residues. The V gene's germline CDR1 is LGHDT and CDR2 YNNKEL (reference sequence). The CDR3 bases are TGTACCAGCAGCCTGGCGACTAGCGGAGCACCCTACGAGCAGTACTTC. Translating gives CTSSLATSGAPYEQYF.

In nucleotides, the CDR3 is TGCGCCAGCAGCCCCAACGTGGGGGGGGTCTCTGGGGCCAACGTCCTGACTTTC. This sequence encodes CASSPNVGGVSGANVLTF. The J gene is TRBJ2-6, the V gene TRBV4-1, with 7 bases identical to TRBD2. The ends lost 4 bases at V and 0 bases at J; junction bases unmatched: 9. Germline lookup yields CDR1 MGHRA and CDR2 YSYEKL. This CDR3 region has 18 residues.

This clonotype was detected once. A much bigger clone sits one base away, suggesting this may be a read error. The conserved phenylalanine or tryptophan is not found at the CDR3 terminus, so this likely reflects a read error. The rearrangement links TRBV29-1 to TRBJ2-7, with TRBD1 identical over 8 bases. Trimming removed 3 bases from V and 3 bases from J; junction bases left unmatched: 4. The CDR3 is made up of 13 amino acids. Germline CDR1 reads SQVTM; CDR2 reads ANQGSEA. The CDR3 DNA reads TGCAGCGTTGAGCCTACAGGGGGCTACGAGCAGTACTCC. Translated: CSVEPTGGYEQYS.

This clonotype was seen once. Just one base apart from a much larger clone, this may be a read error. A read error is likely, as this CDR3 ends without the conserved phenylalanine or tryptophan. The chain combines TRBV29-1 with TRBJ1-2, with TRBD1 as a possible D gene (5 bases). V was trimmed by 6 bases and J by 3 bases, leaving 17 bases between them. Germline CDR1 SQVTM, CDR2 ANQGSEA. This CDR3 is 14 amino acids long. The CDR3 DNA follows: TGCAGCGTCGGGACCGTGGGAGTACACTATGGCTACACCTTG. Protein product: CSVGTVGVHYGYTL.

In its sample, this clonotype was seen many times. The gene calls are TRBV6-5 and TRBJ1-1; TRBD1 agrees at 8 bases. The CDR3 runs to 15 residues. V trimming: 6 bases; J trimming: 5 bases; junction bases outside the gene matches: 11. Germline V gives CDR1 MNHEY, CDR2 SVGAGI. In DNA form, the CDR3 reads TGTGCCAGCAGCTCCTCAGGACAGGGAGGAACTGAAGCTTTCTTT. Protein: CASSSSGQGGTEAFF.

This clonotype was counted many times. V usage is TRBV11-2 and J usage is TRBJ1-1; D is possibly TRBD1 (6 bases). The ends were cut back, 6 bases at V and 4 bases at J, with 15 bases in the middle. The CDR3 runs 14 residues. Germline lookup yields CDR1 SGHAT and CDR2 FQNNGV. CDR3: CASSWGQVGTEAFF. The CDR3 nucleotides are TGTGCCAGCAGTTGGGGACAAGTCGGCACTGAAGCTTTCTTT.

There are many counts of this clonotype. The chain links TRBV7-3 to TRBJ1-1, with D perhaps matching TRBD1 (6 bases). Trimming stripped 5 bases from V and 3 bases from J, with 13 bases between. CDR1 and CDR2 from the germline V gene are SGHTA and FQGTGA. The CDR3 sequence is 14 residues long. The DNA of the CDR3 is TGTGCCAGCAGCCAACAGGGTGGATACACTGAAGCTTTCTTT. Translating it yields CASSQQGGYTEAFF. Combining the CDR3 with reference TRBV7-3 and TRBJ1-1 gives the whole variable domain GAGVSQTPSNKVTEKGKYVELRCDPISGHTALYWYRQSLGQGPEFLIYFQGTGAADDSGLPNDRFFAVRPEGSVSTLKIQRTERGDSAVYLCASSQQGGYTEAFFGQGTRLTVV.

In this sample, this clonotype turned up a few times. The CDR3, as DNA: TGTGCCAGCAGTTTACGGGACACCCGCAATCAGCCCCAGCATTTT. Protein sequence: CASSLRDTRNQPQHF. The chain is built from TRBV12-3 or TRBV12-4 and TRBJ1-5; D is perhaps TRBD1 (6 bases). The V and J ends lost 2 bases and 2 bases respectively, with 10 bases between them. The CDR3 has 15 residues.

The sample holds many counts of this clonotype. J is TRBJ1-3 and V is TRBV12-3 or TRBV12-4; D is possibly TRBD1 (6 bases). The CDR3 is 16 amino acids. The germline V and J ends were trimmed by 5 bases and 2 bases, with 16 bases remaining between them. The CDR3 sequence is CASSNGQFFPGNTIYF. CDR3 coding DNA: TGTGCCAGCAGTAATGGACAGTTTTTCCCTGGAAACACCATATATTTT.

This clonotype appeared a few times. The rearrangement links TRBV5-6 to TRBJ1-1; tentative D call: TRBD1 (6 bases). This CDR3 contains 16 residues. The V and J ends lost 0 bases and 1 base respectively, with 13 bases between them. Germline V CDR1 and CDR2: SGHDT, YYEEEE. The CDR3 region is CASSLEGGRRNTEAFF. The CDR3 coding sequence is TGTGCCAGCAGCTTGGAGGGGGGCCGGAGGAACACTGAAGCTTTCTTT.